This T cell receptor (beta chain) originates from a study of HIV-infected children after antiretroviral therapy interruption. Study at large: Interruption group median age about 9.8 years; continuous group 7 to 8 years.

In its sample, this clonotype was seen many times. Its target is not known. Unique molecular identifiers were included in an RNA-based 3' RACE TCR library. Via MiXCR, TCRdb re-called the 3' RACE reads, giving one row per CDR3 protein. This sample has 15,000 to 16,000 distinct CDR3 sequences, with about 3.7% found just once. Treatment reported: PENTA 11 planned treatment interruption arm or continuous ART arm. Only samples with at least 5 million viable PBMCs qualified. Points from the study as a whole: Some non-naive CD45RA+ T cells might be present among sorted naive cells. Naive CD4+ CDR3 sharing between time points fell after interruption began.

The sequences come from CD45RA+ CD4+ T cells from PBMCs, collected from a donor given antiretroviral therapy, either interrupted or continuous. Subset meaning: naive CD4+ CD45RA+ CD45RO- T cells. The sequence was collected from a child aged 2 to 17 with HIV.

The CDR3 bases are TGTCTCCAGGGGGCTAATGAAAAACTGTTTTTT. Residues: CLQGANEKLFF. The rearrangement links TRBV5-4 to TRBJ1-4; the match to TRBD1 covers 7 bases. This CDR3 is built from 11 residues. Germline assignment: CDR1 SGHNT and CDR2 YYREEE (reference sequence).